These T cell receptor beta chains were read from a single sample in a study of beta chain features in type 1 diabetes. Produced via immunoSEQ multiplex PCR; TCRdb's table is partial and in-frame only. The sample lists 140,000 or so clones, about a tenth seen once, with about 0.66% in the top ten. The sample comprised central memory CD4+ T cells from blood. The receptors originated from a man aged 18 to 29 in good health. Both conserved end residues are part of each CDR3. The D gene is left open where the match is weak. Clone size, where shown, is once, few, many, or a class for clones that have expanded.

D gene	V gene	J gene	clone size	CDR3 protein	CDR3 DNA
TRBD1	TRBV4-3	TRBJ2-2	few	CASSQDWTGVRPNTGELFF	TGCGCCAGCAGCCAAGATTGGACAGGGGTACGCCCGAACACCGGGGAGCTGTTTTTT
TRBD1	TRBV27	TRBJ1-1	NA	CASSRTGNLNTEAFF	TGTGCCAGCAGCAGGACAGGGAACTTGAACACTGAAGCTTTCTTT
TRBD1	TRBV7-6	TRBJ1-4	few	CASSVDRNEKLFF	TGTGCCAGCAGCGTGGACAGGAATGAAAAACTGTTTTTT
NA	TRBV11-3	TRBJ2-1	NA	CASSLSSAQSYNEQFF	TGTGCCAGCAGCTTATCTAGCGCTCAGTCCTACAATGAGCAGTTCTTC
NA	TRBV4-3	TRBJ1-1	few	CASSQAAGNTEAFF	TGCGCCAGCAGCCAAGCCGCCGGGAACACTGAAGCTTTCTTT
NA	TRBV7-3	TRBJ2-5	NA	CASSLRARAGTQETQYF	TGTGCCAGCAGCTTAAGAGCGCGGGCGGGCACCCAAGAGACCCAGTACTTC
NA	TRBV28	TRBJ2-7	many	CASSLFVAGDYEQYF	TGTGCCAGCAGTTTATTCGTGGCAGGGGATTACGAGCAGTACTTC
TRBD1	TRBV10-3	TRBJ2-7	NA	CAIRDSGTVVSYEQYF	TGTGCCATCAGAGATTCCGGGACAGTAGTATCCTACGAGCAGTACTTC
TRBD1	TRBV7-2	TRBJ2-7	NA	CASSYEPGQIYEQYF	TGTGCCAGCAGCTATGAACCGGGACAGATCTACGAGCAGTACTTC
NA	TRBV19	TRBJ2-1	NA	CASSNLAHSYNEQFF	TGTGCCAGTAGTAACCTAGCCCACTCCTACAATGAGCAGTTCTTC
NA	TRBV29-1	TRBJ1-1	few	CSSEKAGGGTEAFF	TGCAGCTCTGAAAAGGCGGGCGGGGGCACTGAAGCTTTCTTT
NA	TRBV1	TRBJ2-3	few	CTSSQPLDSHTDTQYF	TGCACCAGCAGCCAACCTTTAGACTCTCACACAGATACGCAGTATTTT
NA	TRBV9	TRBJ1-2	many	CASSVKGRGYGYTF	TGTGCCAGCAGCGTGAAGGGGAGGGGCTATGGCTACACCTTC
TRBD1	TRBV10-3	TRBJ1-2	few	CAISEWGQVDYGYTF	TGTGCCATCAGTGAGTGGGGACAGGTCGACTATGGCTACACCTTC
NA	TRBV18	TRBJ2-7	many	CASSVSTYEQYF	TGTGCCAGCTCAGTAAGCACCTACGAGCAGTACTTC